This T cell receptor (beta chain) was identified during a study of cytomegalovirus exposure and HLA in healthy donors. Study-level findings and limits: Earlier findings revealed that most TCR beta V segments proved productive either about 90% or about 30% of the time. Rarity marked most TCR sequences, yet some public TCRs occurred in many donors.

This PCR relied on a set of 60 Vbeta primers and 13 Jbeta primers. TCRdb's copy holds only in-frame clones and misses some; the assay was immunoSEQ multiplex PCR. The sample lists about 150,000 clones; around 83% were seen once. Details on this clone: The antigen is unknown.

CDR1 is SGHRS, CDR2 YFSETQ, per germline. Trimming removed 4 bases at V and 4 bases at J, with 8 bases between. The CDR3 covers 13 residues. The TCR was taken from a woman between 18 and 29 years old in good health and CMV-seronegative. V usage is TRBV5-1 and J usage is TRBJ2-2; D is unclear. Sequences were obtained from PBMCs. CDR3 protein: CASSPTTTGELFF. Written as DNA, the CDR3 is TGCGCCAGCAGCCCTACTACCACCGGGGAGCTGTTTTTT.